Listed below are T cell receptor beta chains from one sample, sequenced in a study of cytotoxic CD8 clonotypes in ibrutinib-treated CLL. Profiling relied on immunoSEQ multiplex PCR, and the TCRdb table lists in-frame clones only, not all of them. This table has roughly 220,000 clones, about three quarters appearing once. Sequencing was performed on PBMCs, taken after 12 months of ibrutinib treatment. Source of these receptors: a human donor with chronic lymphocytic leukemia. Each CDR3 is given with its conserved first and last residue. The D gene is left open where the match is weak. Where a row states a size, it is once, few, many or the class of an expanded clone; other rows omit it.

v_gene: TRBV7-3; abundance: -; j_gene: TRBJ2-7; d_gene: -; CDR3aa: CASSLYPVGYEQYF; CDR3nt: TGTGCCAGCAGCTTATACCCCGTTGGCTACGAGCAGTACTTC
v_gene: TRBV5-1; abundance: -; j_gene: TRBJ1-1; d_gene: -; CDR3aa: CASGMAGTTKRRGTEAFF; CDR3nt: TGCGCCAGCGGAATGGCCGGGACGACTAAACGGAGGGGGACTGAAGCTTTCTTT
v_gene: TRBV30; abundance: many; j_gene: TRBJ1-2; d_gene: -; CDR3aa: CAWTGGSYYGYTF; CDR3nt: TGTGCCTGGACCGGGGGATCCTACTATGGCTACACCTTC
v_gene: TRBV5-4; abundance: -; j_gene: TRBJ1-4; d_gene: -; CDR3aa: CASSIQGAGKLFF; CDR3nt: TGTGCCAGCAGCATTCAGGGAGCAGGAAAACTGTTTTTT
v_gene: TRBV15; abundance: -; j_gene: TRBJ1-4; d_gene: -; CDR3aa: CATSPTGGEKLFF; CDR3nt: TGTGCCACCAGCCCGACCGGGGGTGAAAAACTGTTTTTT
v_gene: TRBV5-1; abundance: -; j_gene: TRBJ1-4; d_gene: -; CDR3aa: CASSRLPRETDEKLFF; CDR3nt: TGCGCCAGCAGCCGACTCCCAAGGGAGACGGATGAAAAACTGTTTTTT
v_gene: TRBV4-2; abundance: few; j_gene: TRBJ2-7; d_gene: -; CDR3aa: CASSQERTPLDEQYF; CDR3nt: TGTGCCAGCAGCCAAGAAAGGACTCCCCTCGACGAGCAGTACTTC
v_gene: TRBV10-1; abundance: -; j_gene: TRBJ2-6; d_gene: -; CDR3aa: CASSESPAVVSGANVLTF; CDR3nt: TGCGCCAGCAGTGAGTCGCCAGCCGTGGTATCTGGGGCCAACGTCCTGACTTTC
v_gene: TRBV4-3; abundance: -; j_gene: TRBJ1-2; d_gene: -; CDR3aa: CASSQDKGAGGYTF; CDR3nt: TGCGCCAGCAGCCAAGATAAAGGGGCCGGTGGCTACACCTTC
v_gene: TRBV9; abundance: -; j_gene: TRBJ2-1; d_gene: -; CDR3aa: CASSARLGPPAFDEQFF; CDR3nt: TGTGCCAGCAGCGCAAGATTGGGACCGCCGGCCTTCGATGAGCAGTTCTTC
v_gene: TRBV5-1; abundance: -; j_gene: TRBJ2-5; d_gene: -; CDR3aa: CASSLAGPPRETQYF; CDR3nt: TGCGCCAGCAGCTTGGCGGGACCCCCACGAGAGACCCAGTACTTC
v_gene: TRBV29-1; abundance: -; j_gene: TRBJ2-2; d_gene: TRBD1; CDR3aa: CSARTGSKGAGELFF; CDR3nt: TGCAGCGCTAGGACAGGGAGTAAGGGAGCCGGGGAGCTGTTTTTT
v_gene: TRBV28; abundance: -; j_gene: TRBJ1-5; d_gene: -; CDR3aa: CASRAGVLSQPQHF; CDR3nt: TGTGCCAGCAGGGCAGGGGTCCTTTCTCAGCCCCAGCATTTT
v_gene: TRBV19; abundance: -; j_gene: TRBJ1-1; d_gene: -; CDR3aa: CASSPGRLEGTEAFF; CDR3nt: TGTGCCAGTAGCCCAGGACGCCTAGAGGGGACTGAAGCTTTCTTT
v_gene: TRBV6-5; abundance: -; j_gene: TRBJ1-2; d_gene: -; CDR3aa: CASSLGQVMSYTF; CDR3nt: TGTGCCAGCAGTCTCGGACAAGTTATGTCCTACACCTTC
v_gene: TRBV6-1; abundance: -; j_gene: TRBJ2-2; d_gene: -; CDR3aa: CASGPPVTGELFF; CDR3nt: TGTGCCAGCGGGCCCCCAGTGACCGGGGAGCTGTTTTTT
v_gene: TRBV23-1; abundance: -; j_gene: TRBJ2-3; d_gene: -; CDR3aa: CASSQSAPLHTDTQYF; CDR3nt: TGCGCCAGCAGTCAATCCGCCCCCCTTCACACAGATACGCAGTATTTT
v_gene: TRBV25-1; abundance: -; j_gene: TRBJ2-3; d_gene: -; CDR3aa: CASSEYGSVSSTDTQYF; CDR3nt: TGTGCCAGCAGTGAATATGGGTCGGTTTCTAGCACAGATACGCAGTATTTT
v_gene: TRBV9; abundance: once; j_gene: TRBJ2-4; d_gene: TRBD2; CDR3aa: CASSETSGKNIQYF; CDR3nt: TGTGCCAGCAGCGAGACTAGCGGAAAAAACATTCAGTACTTC
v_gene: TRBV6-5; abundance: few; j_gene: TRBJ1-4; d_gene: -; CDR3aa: CASSYVAGATNEKLFF; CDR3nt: TGTGCCAGCAGTTACGTAGCGGGAGCAACTAATGAAAAACTGTTTTTT
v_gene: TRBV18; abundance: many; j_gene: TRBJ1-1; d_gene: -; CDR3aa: CASSPPSRRQNTEAFF; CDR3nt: TGTGCCAGCTCACCACCGTCTAGGAGACAGAACACTGAAGCTTTCTTT
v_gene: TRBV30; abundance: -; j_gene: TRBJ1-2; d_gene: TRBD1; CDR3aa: CAWRRPDRDGGYTF; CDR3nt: TGTGCCTGGAGACGCCCAGACAGGGACGGTGGCTACACCTTC
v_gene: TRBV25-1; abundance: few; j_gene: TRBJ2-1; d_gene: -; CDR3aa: CASSESEQRVGEQFF; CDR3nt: TGTGCCAGCAGTGAATCTGAGCAGCGGGTTGGTGAGCAGTTCTTC
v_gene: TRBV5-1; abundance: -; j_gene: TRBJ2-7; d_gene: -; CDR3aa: CASSLGGEVNEQYF; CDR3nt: TGCGCCAGCAGCTTGGGCGGGGAGGTAAACGAGCAGTACTTC
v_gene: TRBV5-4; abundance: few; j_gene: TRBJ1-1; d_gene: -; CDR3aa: CASSSVAEAFF; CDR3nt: TGTGCCAGCAGCTCCGTCGCTGAAGCTTTCTTT
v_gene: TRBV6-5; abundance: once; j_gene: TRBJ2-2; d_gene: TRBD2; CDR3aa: CATAGVDTGELFF; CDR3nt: TGTGCCACAGCGGGAGTCGACACCGGGGAGCTGTTTTTT
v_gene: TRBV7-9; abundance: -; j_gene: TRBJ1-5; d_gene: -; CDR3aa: CASSLARSPGTESNQPQHF; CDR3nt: TGTGCCAGCAGCTTAGCGCGTTCGCCAGGGACCGAGAGCAATCAGCCCCAGCATTTT
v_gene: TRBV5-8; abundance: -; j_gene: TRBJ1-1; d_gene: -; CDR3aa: CASSLLGRGTEAFF; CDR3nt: TGTGCCAGCAGCCTCCTCGGGAGGGGCACTGAAGCTTTCTTT
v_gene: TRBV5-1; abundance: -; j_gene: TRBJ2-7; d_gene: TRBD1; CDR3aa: CASSFGDSSYEQYF; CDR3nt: TGCGCCAGCAGCTTCGGGGACAGTTCCTACGAGCAGTACTTC
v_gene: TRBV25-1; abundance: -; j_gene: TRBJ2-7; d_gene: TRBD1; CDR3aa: CASSERSGDRYEQYF; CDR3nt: TGTGCCAGCAGTGAAAGGTCGGGGGACAGGTACGAGCAGTACTTC
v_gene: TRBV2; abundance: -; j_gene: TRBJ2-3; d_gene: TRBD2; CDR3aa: CASSEEASGSLWGYF; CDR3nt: TGTGCCAGCAGTGAAGAGGCTAGCGGGTCCCTCTGGGGGTATTTT
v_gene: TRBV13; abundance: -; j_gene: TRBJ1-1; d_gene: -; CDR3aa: CASSLGVGNTEAFF; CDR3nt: TGTGCCAGCAGCTTAGGGGTGGGGAACACTGAAGCTTTCTTT
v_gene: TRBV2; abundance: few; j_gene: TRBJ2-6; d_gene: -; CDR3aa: CASSERSGPPGANVLTF; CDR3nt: TGTGCCAGCAGTGAAAGGTCCGGCCCCCCTGGGGCCAACGTCCTGACTTTC
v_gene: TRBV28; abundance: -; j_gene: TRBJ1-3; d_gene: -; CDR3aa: CASRSSDGYSGNTIYF; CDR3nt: TGTGCCAGCAGATCATCGGACGGTTACTCTGGAAACACCATATATTTT
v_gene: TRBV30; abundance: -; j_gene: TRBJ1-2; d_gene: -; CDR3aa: CAWSGRGTGYGYTF; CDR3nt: TGTGCCTGGAGCGGGAGGGGTACCGGCTATGGCTACACCTTC
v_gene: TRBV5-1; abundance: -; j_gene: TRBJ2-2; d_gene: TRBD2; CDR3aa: CASSPRPGGGSIGELFF; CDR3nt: TGCGCCAGCAGCCCTCGTCCAGGCGGGGGGAGTATCGGGGAGCTGTTTTTT
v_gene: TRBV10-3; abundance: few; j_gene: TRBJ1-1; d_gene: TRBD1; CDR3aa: CAISEGQVNTEAFF; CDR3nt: TGTGCCATCAGTGAGGGACAGGTGAACACTGAAGCTTTCTTT
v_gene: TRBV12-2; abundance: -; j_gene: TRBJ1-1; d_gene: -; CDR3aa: CASRPFLEAFF; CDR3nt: TGTGCAAGTCGCCCGTTTTTGGAAGCTTTCTTT
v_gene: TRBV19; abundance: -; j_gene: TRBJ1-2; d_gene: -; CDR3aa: CASSATGNGYTF; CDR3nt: TGTGCCAGTAGCGCGACGGGGAACGGCTACACCTTC
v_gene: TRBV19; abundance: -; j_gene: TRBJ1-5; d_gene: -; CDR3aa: CASSILGGGNQPQHF; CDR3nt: TGTGCCAGTAGTATATTGGGGGGCGGCAATCAGCCCCAGCATTTT
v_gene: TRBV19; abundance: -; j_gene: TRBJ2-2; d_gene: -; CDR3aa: CGSHWGKNTGELFF; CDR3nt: TGTGGGTCCCATTGGGGGAAGAACACCGGGGAGCTGTTTTTT